The entry that follows covers one T cell receptor (beta chain) sequence. No antigen is known for it. This sample was taken from a study of shared clonotypes between healthy human individuals. Study at large: Every donor yielded three CD4 naive, three CD4 memory, two CD8 naive and one CD8 memory plate.

In the sorted-subset replicate PCRs, roughly 210 ng DNA, 30,000 or so T cell genomes, was used. Clones were sequenced by immunoSEQ multiplex PCR, and TCRdb holds only the in-frame ones, with some missing. The sample lists 630,000 or so clones; 95% to 98% were seen once. Findings and caveats of the study: Rarefaction showed sorted-subset sequencing was incomplete despite large depth.

CD45RO-negative, CCR7-positively selected cells formed the naive CD8 fraction, excluding terminally differentiated effector memory CD45RA+ cells. Germline V CDR1 and CDR2: LNHDA, SQIVND (reference sequence). Trimming at V came to 5 bases and at J to 3 bases, leaving 7 bases not matched to a gene. The CDR3 sequence is 15 residues long. Sample: naive CD8+ T cells sorted from blood. This TCR was sampled from a man aged 25 to 45 in good health. The chain links TRBV19 to TRBJ2-7; 10 bases are shared with TRBD2. The CDR3 coding sequence is TGTGCCAGTAGTCTCCAGCGGGAGGGCCTCTACGAGCAGTACTTC. Its protein is CASSLQREGLYEQYF. Filled out from reference TRBV19 and TRBJ2-7, the complete variable domain reads DGGITQSPKYLFRKEGQNVTLSCEQNLNHDAMYWYRQDPGQGLRLIYYSQIVNDFQKGDIAEGYSVSREKKESFPLTVTSAQKNPTAFYLCASSLQREGLYEQYFGPGTRLTVT.